This is a list of T cell receptor beta chains from one sample in a study of human T cells and chemical hapten exposure. TCRdb reprocessed the RACE reads via MiXCR and lists one record per CDR3 protein. This sample has 130,000 or so distinct CDR3 sequences, with approximately 9% found just once. The sequenced sample consisted of whole blood. The receptors derive from a male donor in good health. Some clones in this sample may be carry-over from other donors' samples. Each CDR3 is given with its conserved first and last residue. The order of the fields is clone size, D gene, V gene, J gene, CDR3 protein, CDR3 DNA. The D gene is left open where the match is weak. A row's size may be missing; if present it is once, few, many or a size class.

>many|.|TRBV7-6|TRBJ2-3
CASSLATDTDTQYF
TGTGCCAGCAGCTTAGCGACAGACACAGATACGCAGTATTTT
>many|TRBD1|TRBV9|TRBJ1-4
CASSPGTVNEKLFF
TGTGCCAGCAGCCCTGGGACAGTTAATGAAAAACTGTTTTTT
>many|.|TRBV10-2|TRBJ2-5
CASSESRTAQETQYF
TGCGCCAGCAGTGAGTCCCGGACAGCGCAAGAGACCCAGTACTTC
>few|.|TRBV7-7|TRBJ2-1
CASSPRAMLGNEQFF
TGTGCCAGCAGCCCCCGGGCCATGCTGGGCAATGAGCAGTTCTTC
>many|TRBD1|TRBV25-1|TRBJ2-7
CASFRDRVYEQYF
TGTGCCTCATTCCGGGACAGGGTCTACGAGCAGTACTTC
>.|.|TRBV7-9|TRBJ2-2
CASSLPSEGNTGELFF
TGTGCCAGCAGCTTACCTTCCGAGGGGAACACCGGGGAGCTGTTTTTT
>few|.|TRBV11-2|TRBJ1-6
CASSPPSLAYNSPLHF
TGTGCCAGCAGCCCCCCGAGTCTAGCCTATAATTCACCCCTCCACTTT
>.|.|TRBV4-1|TRBJ2-7
CASSQGVTGAGEQYF
TGCGCCAGCAGCCAGGGCGTCACGGGGGCCGGCGAGCAGTACTTC
>few|TRBD2|TRBV9|TRBJ2-3
CASSIGLAGGADTQYF
TGTGCCAGCAGCATCGGACTAGCGGGAGGAGCAGATACGCAGTATTTT
>many|.|TRBV12-3/TRBV12-4|TRBJ1-1
CASREGTEAFF
TGTGCCAGCAGGGAGGGGACTGAAGCTTTCTTT
>.|.|TRBV2|TRBJ2-2
CASSPASGTLGAGELFF
TGTGCCAGCAGTCCAGCCTCGGGGACCTTGGGGGCCGGGGAGCTGTTTTTT
>many|.|TRBV6-5|TRBJ2-1
CASSSGSSINEQFF
TGTGCCAGCAGTTCCGGGTCCTCAATAAATGAGCAGTTCTTC
>few|.|TRBV7-9|TRBJ2-3
CASSLPGRGADTQYF
TGTGCCAGCAGCTTACCAGGCCGCGGGGCAGATACGCAGTATTTT
>few|TRBD1|TRBV29-1|TRBJ2-7
CSVLPLRGQDYEQYF
TGCAGCGTCCTACCGCTCAGGGGGCAGGACTACGAGCAGTACTTC
>.|.|TRBV7-2|TRBJ2-2
CASSLGGAPGGELFF
TGTGCCAGCAGCTTAGGCGGAGCCCCGGGCGGGGAGCTGTTTTTT
>many|.|TRBV7-2|TRBJ2-7
CASSFGGSHRYEQYF
TGTGCCAGCAGCTTTGGGGGGTCGCACCGCTACGAGCAGTACTTC
>few|TRBD1|TRBV13|TRBJ2-7
CASSLTGDSSYEQYF
TGTGCCAGCAGCCTTACCGGGGACAGCTCCTACGAGCAGTACTTC
>.|.|TRBV2|TRBJ2-3
CASRGASTDTQYF
TGTGCCAGCAGGGGAGCTAGCACAGATACGCAGTATTTT
>few|.|TRBV11-2|TRBJ2-7
CASSLAGNRYEQYF
TGTGCCAGCAGCTTAGCGGGCAACCGCTACGAGCAGTACTTC
>.|.|TRBV29-1|TRBJ2-6
CSVEVSSGANVLTF
TGCAGCGTTGAGGTCAGCTCTGGGGCCAACGTCCTGACTTTC
>many|TRBD1|TRBV4-1|TRBJ1-5
CASSQENRGVNQPQHF
TGCGCCAGCAGCCAAGAAAACAGGGGAGTCAATCAGCCCCAGCATTTT
>.|.|TRBV27|TRBJ2-7
CASSRTATYEQYF
TGTGCCAGCAGTCGGACAGCGACCTACGAGCAGTACTTC
>few|.|TRBV5-1|TRBJ1-2
CASKQGLEDGYTF
TGCGCCAGTAAACAGGGCTTAGAAGATGGCTACACCTTC
>many|.|TRBV16|TRBJ2-7
CASSPEQGPYEQYF
TGTGCCAGCAGCCCTGAGCAGGGGCCCTACGAGCAGTACTTC
>few|.|TRBV20-1|TRBJ2-3
CSARLQQGDTDTQYF
TGCAGTGCTAGACTCCAGCAGGGAGACACAGATACGCAGTATTTT
>.|TRBD1|TRBV4-1|TRBJ2-1
CASSLDRALNEQFF
TGCGCCAGCAGCCTGGACAGGGCTCTTAATGAGCAGTTCTTC
>.|.|TRBV7-9|TRBJ2-7
CASIFTGGYEQYF
TGTGCCAGCATTTTTACCGGGGGTTACGAGCAGTACTTC
>few|.|TRBV7-2|TRBJ2-1
CASSSGHAEFF
TGTGCCAGCAGCTCGGGCCATGCGGAATTCTTC
>many|.|TRBV6-2/TRBV6-3|TRBJ1-5
CASNPTGSNQPQHF
TGTGCCAGCAATCCGACAGGTAGCAATCAGCCCCAGCATTTT
>.|.|TRBV4-1|TRBJ1-1
CASSQGTLTEAFF
TGCGCCAGCAGCCAAGGAACACTAACTGAAGCTTTCTTT
>.|.|TRBV7-9|TRBJ1-1
CASSSPASVAEAFF
TGTGCCAGCAGCTCCCCAGCTAGCGTCGCTGAAGCTTTCTTT
>.|.|TRBV20-1|TRBJ1-1
CSARGLQNTKAFF
TGCAGTGCTAGAGGGTTACAGAACACTAAAGCTTTCTTT
>many|.|TRBV10-3|TRBJ1-5
CAISDGGVHQPQHF
TGTGCCATCAGTGATGGAGGGGTGCATCAGCCCCAGCATTTT
>many|.|TRBV7-2|TRBJ2-7
CASSGNRDKAYEQYF
TGTGCCAGCAGCGGTAACAGGGATAAAGCCTACGAGCAGTACTTC
>.|.|TRBV11-2|TRBJ2-1
CASSLEGTVLYNEQFF
TGTGCCAGCAGCTTAGAAGGGACTGTACTCTACAATGAGCAGTTCTTC
>few|TRBD2|TRBV27|TRBJ2-1
CASSSWRERNEQFF
TGTGCCAGCAGTTCTTGGCGGGAGAGGAATGAGCAGTTCTTC
>few|.|TRBV7-9|TRBJ2-7
CAAGDGNYEQYF
TGTGCCGCCGGGGACGGGAACTACGAGCAGTACTTC
>many|.|TRBV7-8|TRBJ2-3
CASSLGSGITDTQYF
TGTGCCAGCAGCTTAGGCAGCGGAATCACAGATACGCAGTATTTT
>.|TRBD1|TRBV5-4|TRBJ2-7
CASSFGQDYEQYF
TGTGCCAGCAGCTTCGGACAGGATTACGAGCAGTACTTC
>few|.|TRBV7-9|TRBJ2-2
CASSLRLPGAGELFF
TGTGCCAGCAGCCTTCGACTACCCGGGGCCGGGGAGCTGTTTTTT
>.|.|TRBV7-2|TRBJ2-7
CASSPDRPRSYEQYF
TGTGCCAGCAGCCCCGACAGGCCTCGCTCCTACGAGCAGTACTTC
>many|TRBD2|TRBV29-1|TRBJ2-5
CSVAGLAGKETQYF
TGCAGCGTCGCCGGACTAGCGGGAAAAGAGACCCAGTACTTC
>many|.|TRBV6-6|TRBJ2-7
CASRPGHLPYEQYF
TGTGCCAGCCGACCGGGACACTTACCCTACGAGCAGTACTTC
>.|.|TRBV7-9|TRBJ1-6
CASSLALGDSPLHF
TGTGCCAGCAGCTTAGCGCTGGGGGATTCACCCCTCCACTTT